This T cell receptor (beta chain) was captured by sequencing in a study of shared clonotypes between healthy human individuals. Genomic DNA (from each subset) was split evenly across several immunoSEQ plates. Repertoires were generated with immunoSEQ multiplex PCR, while TCRdb's copy carries only in-frame clones and drops some. The sample consists of about 1 million clones, roughly 80% of them appearing once. Per germline, CDR1 SGHAT and CDR2 FQNNGV. Trimming left V 5 bases short and J 3 bases short, with 10 bases between. This CDR3 is 13 amino acids long. The table lists this clone with a few counts.

Sequenced input: memory CD4+ T cells sorted from blood. As to subset: CD45RA-negative fraction. This chain uses TRBV11-2 with TRBJ1-2; weak D call: TRBD1 (6 bases). The receptor comes from a man between 18 and 35 years old in good health. CDR3 nucleotides: TGTGCCAGCAGCACCAGGGGTTACTATGGCTACACCTTC. This translates into CASSTRGYYGYTF. Supplemented by reference TRBV11-2 and TRBJ1-2, the full variable domain reads EAGVAQSPRYKIIEKRQSVAFWCNPISGHATLYWYQQILGQGPKLLIQFQNNGVVDDSQLPKDRFSAERLKGVDSTLKIQPAKLEDSAVYLCASSTRGYYGYTFGSGTRLTVV.